This is a list of T cell receptor beta chains from one sample in a study of T-cell reconstitution after alpha-beta-depleted transplantation in children. Using its own MiXCR run on the PCR reads, TCRdb lists one record per CDR3 protein. The profile shows about 460,000 distinct CDR3 sequences, 9.5% to 15% of them singletons. Source: PBMCs from the stem cell graft donor, taken from the stem cell graft. The receptors shown here come from a human donor who donated a stem cell graft to a child with combined immunodeficiency. The CDR3 runs from the conserved cysteine through the conserved F or W. D genes are given only for firm matches. Not every row has a clone size; where given, it reads once, few, many or a size class.

clone size | J gene | D gene | V gene | CDR3 protein | CDR3 DNA
. | TRBJ1-5 | . | TRBV20-1 | CSATRVGSQPQHF | TGCAGTGCTACCCGAGTCGGAAGTCAGCCCCAGCATTTT
many | TRBJ2-1 | . | TRBV10-3 | CAISESRNEQFF | TGTGCCATCAGTGAGTCCAGGAATGAGCAGTTCTTC
many | TRBJ2-3 | TRBD2 | TRBV5-1 | CASSLDSGAGDTQYF | TGCGCCAGCAGCTTGGACAGCGGGGCGGGGGATACGCAGTATTTT
. | TRBJ2-3 | . | TRBV12-3/TRBV12-4 | CASRFGGPSTDTQYF | TGTGCCAGCAGGTTTGGGGGTCCCTCCACAGATACGCAGTATTTT
. | TRBJ2-5 | . | TRBV5-1 | CASSSTGTQFQETQYF | TGCGCCAGCAGCTCAACCGGGACTCAGTTTCAAGAGACCCAGTACTTC
many | TRBJ2-1 | TRBD2 | TRBV12-3/TRBV12-4 | CASSQTSGAYNEQFF | TGTGCCAGCAGTCAGACTAGCGGAGCTTACAATGAGCAGTTCTTC
many | TRBJ2-7 | TRBD1 | TRBV12-3/TRBV12-4 | CASSLDRLYEQYF | TGTGCCAGCAGTTTGGACAGGTTATACGAGCAGTACTTC
. | TRBJ2-1 | . | TRBV30 | CAWITAPRWSYNEQFF | TGTGCCTGGATCACGGCACCTAGATGGAGTTACAATGAGCAGTTCTTC
. | TRBJ2-7 | . | TRBV29-1 | CSVEVRAGLGYEQYF | TGCAGCGTTGAAGTTCGGGCGGGACTTGGATACGAGCAGTACTTC
few | TRBJ1-3 | TRBD1 | TRBV12-3/TRBV12-4 | CASSRTGGRNTIYF | TGTGCCAGCAGTCGGACAGGGGGAAGGAACACCATATATTTT
. | TRBJ2-1 | TRBD1 | TRBV7-2 | CASSRTGGNSYNEQFF | TGTGCCAGCAGCCGGACAGGGGGCAACTCCTACAATGAGCAGTTCTTC
. | TRBJ1-2 | . | TRBV6-5 | CASSYTSIPGTGNNYGYTF | TGTGCCAGCAGTTACACTTCAATACCCGGGACTGGAAATAACTATGGCTACACCTTC
few | TRBJ2-1 | . | TRBV5-5 | CASSITISGTSYNEQFF | TGTGCCAGCAGCATTACAATATCCGGGACATCTTACAATGAGCAGTTCTTC
. | TRBJ2-7 | . | TRBV27 | CASSPGYSSSYEQYF | TGTGCCAGCAGTCCGGGATATTCGAGCTCCTACGAGCAGTACTTC
many | TRBJ1-1 | . | TRBV6-2/TRBV6-3 | CASRNIMNTEAFF | TGTGCCAGCAGGAATATTATGAACACTGAAGCTTTCTTT
. | TRBJ1-2 | . | TRBV2 | CASSEAGGIYGYTF | TGTGCCAGCAGTGAAGCCGGGGGAATCTATGGCTACACCTTC
. | TRBJ2-7 | TRBD2 | TRBV12-3/TRBV12-4 | CASSSPGLGSYEQYF | TGTGCCAGCAGCAGTCCGGGACTAGGTTCCTACGAGCAGTACTTC
. | TRBJ1-2 | . | TRBV2 | CASSDIGLGYTF | TGTGCCAGCAGTGATATAGGGCTCGGCTACACCTTC
few | TRBJ1-1 | . | TRBV7-2 | CASTGQWNTEAFF | TGTGCCAGCACAGGACAATGGAACACTGAAGCTTTCTTT
few | TRBJ2-1 | . | TRBV6-2/TRBV6-3 | CASSWQRLNEQFF | TGTGCCAGCAGCTGGCAGCGCCTCAATGAGCAGTTCTTC
few | TRBJ2-2 | . | TRBV12-3/TRBV12-4 | CASSDLVLGAGELFF | TGTGCCAGCAGTGACCTAGTGTTGGGGGCCGGGGAGCTGTTTTTT
. | TRBJ2-1 | TRBD1 | TRBV5-1 | CASSSNTGAFYNEQFF | TGCGCCAGCAGCTCGAATACAGGGGCCTTTTACAATGAGCAGTTCTTC
many | TRBJ2-1 | . | TRBV6-2/TRBV6-3 | CASSYGYYNEQFF | TGTGCCAGCAGTTACGGTTACTACAATGAGCAGTTCTTC
. | TRBJ2-7 | TRBD1 | TRBV7-2 | CASSLEGQGPAYEQYF | TGTGCCAGCAGCTTGGAGGGACAGGGGCCCGCCTACGAGCAGTACTTC
many | TRBJ1-5 | . | TRBV29-1 | CSVEYGSNQPQHF | TGCAGCGTTGAATATGGTAGCAATCAGCCCCAGCATTTT
. | TRBJ2-7 | . | TRBV6-5 | CASSYLPGPYEQYF | TGTGCCAGCAGTTACCTGCCCGGTCCCTACGAGCAGTACTTC
many | TRBJ2-1 | TRBD2 | TRBV5-1 | CASSRWTSGGSASYNEQFF | TGCGCCAGCAGCAGGTGGACTAGCGGGGGTAGCGCCTCCTACAATGAGCAGTTCTTC
. | TRBJ2-5 | TRBD2 | TRBV6-2/TRBV6-3 | CASSYSRGGRETQYF | TGTGCCAGCAGTTACTCGCGGGGGGGGCGAGAGACCCAGTACTTC
many | TRBJ2-6 | . | TRBV20-1 | CSARRLAGSGANVLTF | TGCAGTGCTAGAAGGCTAGCAGGCTCTGGGGCCAACGTCCTGACTTTC
. | TRBJ1-1 | . | TRBV29-1 | CSVGEGYDRMNTEAFF | TGCAGCGTTGGGGAGGGTTATGACAGAATGAACACTGAAGCTTTCTTT
many | TRBJ2-2 | . | TRBV7-2 | CASSLAGVNTGELFF | TGTGCCAGCAGCTTAGCCGGGGTGAACACCGGGGAGCTGTTTTTT
. | TRBJ2-7 | . | TRBV10-3 | CAISARDTSYEQYF | TGTGCCATCAGTGCCAGGGACACTTCCTACGAGCAGTACTTC
. | TRBJ2-1 | TRBD2 | TRBV6-5 | CASSSGLAGGFTYNEQFF | TGTGCCAGCAGTTCGGGACTAGCGGGAGGTTTCACCTACAATGAGCAGTTCTTC
many | TRBJ2-1 | . | TRBV6-5 | CASSYHYPGQQFF | TGTGCCAGCAGTTATCATTACCCCGGACAGCAGTTCTTC
. | TRBJ1-1 | . | TRBV7-9 | CASSQGPPVVAFF | TGTGCCAGCAGCCAAGGACCCCCGGTTGTCGCTTTCTTT
few | TRBJ2-1 | TRBD1 | TRBV29-1 | CSVVGQGYNEQFF | TGCAGCGTTGTAGGACAGGGGTACAATGAGCAGTTCTTC
. | TRBJ2-7 | . | TRBV13 | CASSSGLTEEQYF | TGTGCCAGCAGCTCGGGCCTGACTGAGGAGCAGTACTTC
. | TRBJ2-3 | . | TRBV7-3 | CASSLTGWPSSSTDTQYF | TGTGCCAGCAGCTTAACGGGGTGGCCGTCCTCTAGCACAGATACGCAGTATTTT
few | TRBJ2-1 | . | TRBV2 | CASSVWGYNEQFF | TGTGCCAGCAGTGTATGGGGGTACAATGAGCAGTTCTTC
. | TRBJ1-2 | TRBD1 | TRBV12-3/TRBV12-4 | CASNPGWGQGYGYTF | TGTGCCAGCAATCCTGGGTGGGGACAGGGTTATGGCTACACCTTC
. | TRBJ2-7 | TRBD2 | TRBV12-3/TRBV12-4 | CASSLAGTSGTYEQYF | TGTGCCAGCAGTTTAGCAGGGACTAGCGGGACCTACGAGCAGTACTTC
. | TRBJ2-7 | TRBD1 | TRBV5-1 | CASSLGGQGLYEQYF | TGCGCCAGCAGCTTGGGGGGACAGGGACTGTACGAGCAGTACTTC
. | TRBJ2-1 | TRBD2 | TRBV12-5 | CASGPSGNEQFF | TGTGCTAGTGGCCCTAGCGGAAATGAGCAGTTCTTC
few | TRBJ1-1 | . | TRBV7-2 | CASSLDSFEAFF | TGTGCCAGCAGCTTAGACAGTTTTGAAGCTTTCTTT
. | TRBJ1-1 | . | TRBV6-2/TRBV6-3 | CASSYSRGWAEAFF | TGTGCCAGCAGTTACTCGAGAGGGTGGGCTGAAGCTTTCTTT
few | TRBJ2-6 | . | TRBV27 | CASSSHSSGANVLTF | TGTGCCAGCAGTTCCCACAGCTCTGGGGCCAACGTCCTGACTTTC
many | TRBJ2-1 | . | TRBV3-1 | CASSQDQGWEQFF | TGTGCCAGCAGCCAAGATCAAGGGTGGGAGCAGTTCTTC
. | TRBJ2-3 | . | TRBV12-3/TRBV12-4 | CASRGRKASTDTQYF | TGTGCCAGCAGAGGGCGGAAAGCTAGCACAGATACGCAGTATTTT
few | TRBJ1-5 | . | TRBV12-5 | CASGLVVDSYSNQPQHF | TGTGCTAGTGGTTTGGTAGTCGACAGTTATAGCAATCAGCCCCAGCATTTT
. | TRBJ2-3 | . | TRBV5-6 | CASSLGAAPSTDTQYF | TGTGCCAGCAGCTTGGGGGCAGCACCTAGCACAGATACGCAGTATTTT
. | TRBJ2-7 | . | TRBV6-1 | CASSPRTALGEQYF | TGTGCCAGCAGTCCCCGGACAGCCTTAGGGGAGCAGTACTTC
few | TRBJ2-1 | TRBD1 | TRBV9 | CASSVGGGDRGNNEQFF | TGTGCCAGCAGCGTAGGAGGGGGGGACAGGGGGAACAATGAGCAGTTCTTC
many | TRBJ2-1 | . | TRBV5-1 | CASSLLADTSYNEQFF | TGCGCCAGCAGCTTGTTAGCGGATACCTCCTACAATGAGCAGTTCTTC